This T cell receptor (beta chain) was sequenced for a study of shared clonotypes between healthy human individuals. Whole-study results and caveats: Clonotype sharing among donors likely depends on sequencing depth.

V dropped 1 base and J dropped 3 bases, with 13 bases sitting between them. Germline CDR1 is SGHNT and CDR2 is YENEEA. The CDR3 has 15 residues. As to this clone: Its antigen is not identified.

Some clones are missing from TCRdb's copy, which holds only in-frame ones; the method was immunoSEQ multiplex PCR. The data show over 1.5 million clones, 95% to 99% seen once. V and J are TRBV11-3 and TRBJ2-7; D gene ambiguous. Sequencing was performed on naive CD4+ T cells sorted from blood. Specified subset: CD45RA+ positively selected. The receptor comes from a man younger than 40 in good health. The CDR3 DNA reads as TGTGCCAGCAGCTTAGGTTTAATTGGGGACTACGAGCAGTACTTC. Translating it yields CASSLGLIGDYEQYF. The full variable domain, in which reference TRBV11-3 and TRBJ2-7 provide the parts outside the CDR3, is EAGVVQSPRYKIIEKKQPVAFWCNPISGHNTLYWYLQNLGQGPELLIRYENEEAVDDSQLPKDRFSAERLKGVDSTLKIQPAELGDSAVYLCASSLGLIGDYEQYFGPGTRLTVT.